Sequencing of this T cell receptor (beta chain) was carried out in a study of response to subunit inactivated influenza vaccine. MiXCR was run by TCRdb on the RT-PCR reads, yielding one entry per CDR3 protein. The sample carries a few hundred thousand distinct CDR3 sequences, about 14% recorded once. This sequence originates from a man aged 50 to 59 who received an inactivated influenza vaccine. Material: PBMCs from blood, obtained 11 to 12 days after vaccination.

CDR3 nucleotides: TGTGCCAGCAGCTTAGATCCGACACGGCGGGCAGATACGCAGTATTTT. Residues: CASSLDPTRRADTQYF. The chain couples TRBV7-9 to TRBJ2-3, with a possible D match to TRBD2 (5 bases). There are 16 residues in the CDR3. CDR1 SEHNR and CDR2 FQNEAQ come from the germline V gene (reference sequence). V was trimmed by 1 base and J by 4 bases, leaving 15 bases between them.